The 9 T cell receptor gamma chains reported below all come from one sample, sequenced in a study of human gamma delta and Vdelta1 T cells. The antigens these receptors bind are not known. TCRdb reanalyzed the PCR reads using CATT. The sample holds about 3,900 gamma-chain clones, over 15% seen once. Sequencing was done on a sample of Vdelta1 gamma-delta T cells from blood grown in culture (DOT cells). The receptors were gathered from a human donor in good health.

Of note for this clone: This sequence may be a read error, since a much larger clone differs from it by one base. The rearrangement uses TRGV2 and TRGJP2. The CDR3 contains 11 residues. CDR1 and CDR2 (germline): EGSNGY, YDSYNSKV. CDR3 DNA: TGTGCCCCCTGGGACGAGGGGATCAAGACGTTT. Translated, it gives CAPWDEGIKTF.

This clone has just a few counts. This chain links TRGV8 with TRGJP2. The J segment lost 10 bases and the V segment lost 5 bases, leaving 4 bases of the junction unmatched. The CDR3 spans 11 residues. In germline, CDR1 is VENAVY, CDR2 YDSYNSRV. DNA for the CDR3: TGTGCCACCTGGGTGGGTTGGATCAAGACGTTT. It translates to CATWVGWIKTF.

Comments on this clone: Just one base apart from a much larger clone, this may be a read error. At the DNA level, this CDR3 is encoded by other sequences in the same sample as well. This chain joins TRGV4 and TRGJ1 or TRGJ2. V trimming: 0 bases; J trimming: 0 bases; junction bases outside the gene matches: 2. The CDR3 runs 14 residues. The germline CDR1 and CDR2 sequences are EGSTGY and YDSYTSSV. CDR3 in amino acids: CATWDGKNYYKKLF. In nucleotides, the CDR3 is TGTGCCACCTGGGATGGGAAGAATTATTATAAGAAACTCTTT.

This clone is labeled large (0.1 to 1%). The chain links TRGV3 to TRGJP2. This CDR3 is built from 14 residues. V shed 0 bases and J 7 bases; nucleotides not matched to a gene: 5. The germline CDR1 and CDR2 sequences are VTNTFY and YDVSTARD (reference sequence). The CDR3 nucleotides read TGTGCCACCTGGGACAGGCGTAATGATTGGATCAAGACGTTT. This translates into CATWDRRNDWIKTF.

With respect to this clone: Given a much more abundant clone one base away, this may be a read error. The chain joins TRGV3 to TRGJ1 or TRGJ2. Trimming at V came to 0 bases and at J to 1 base, leaving 21 bases not matched to a gene. The CDR3 spans 20 residues. Germline lookup yields CDR1 VTNTFY and CDR2 YDVSTARD (reference sequence). CDR3 sequence (DNA): TGTGCCACCTGGGACAGGCACAATCGTGGTCTTCTCCTAAATTATTATAAGAAACTCTTT. Its protein is CATWDRHNRGLLLNYYKKLF.

This clone is categorized as medium-sized. The same CDR3 is also encoded by other DNA sequences in this sample. The genes are TRGV9 and TRGJ1 or TRGJ2. The germline CDR1 and CDR2 sequences are GITISATS and ISYDGTV (reference sequence). This CDR3 has 11 amino acids. V lost 0 bases to trimming and J lost 9 bases; unmatched junction nucleotides: 2. CDR3 sequence: CALWEVRKKLF. The CDR3 DNA is TGTGCCTTGTGGGAGGTGCGTAAGAAACTCTTT.

This clone is termed medium-sized. This CDR3 is also generated by other DNA sequences in the sample. V is TRGV8 and J is TRGJ1 or TRGJ2. Trimming at V came to 4 bases and at J to 6 bases, leaving 3 bases not matched to a gene. Germline V gene data show CDR1 as VENAVY and CDR2 as YDSYNSRV. The CDR3 runs 11 residues. CDR3: CATWDSYKKLF. CDR3 DNA sequence: TGTGCCACCTGGGACAGTTATAAGAAACTCTTT.

This clone was seen more than once but under ten times. The gene calls are TRGV3 and TRGJ1 or TRGJ2. The CDR3 consists of 14 residues. The V gene end was trimmed by 1 base and the J gene end by 7 bases; junction bases not matched to a gene: 10. Germline CDR1 reads VTNTFY; CDR2 reads YDVSTARD (reference sequence). The CDR3 nucleotides read TGTGCCACCTGGGACAGTCCGGGGTCGTATAAGAAACTCTTT. The encoded protein is CATWDSPGSYKKLF.

The chain uses TRGV2 and TRGJ1 or TRGJ2. Germline V gives CDR1 EGSNGY, CDR2 YDSYNSKV. V shed 1 base, J shed 12 bases, and the junction held 6 bases outside the gene matches. The CDR3 length is 11 residues. The CDR3 DNA sequence: TGTGCCACCTGGGACGGTCCCTGGAAACTCTTT. This sequence encodes CATWDGPWKLF.